These 15 T cell receptor beta chains came from one sample sequenced in a study of cytomegalovirus exposure and HLA in healthy donors. Primers: 60 Vbeta forward and 13 Jbeta reverse. Clones were read by immunoSEQ multiplex PCR, and TCRdb kept only the in-frame ones, dropping some. The repertoire table contains about 140,000 clones. Sequenced input: PBMCs. The receptor source for this set is a woman aged 18-29 years in good health and CMV-seronegative.

This rearrangement joins TRBV5-1 to TRBJ2-7; 9 positions agree with TRBD2. V lost 7 bases to trimming and J lost 0 bases; unmatched junction nucleotides: 8. This CDR3 is built from 15 residues. CDR1 SGHRS and CDR2 YFSETQ come from the germline V gene. CDR3 bases: TGCGCCAGCTCACTAGCGGGCCCACCCTCCTACGAGCAGTACGTC. It translates to CASSLAGPPSYEQYV.

The chain employs TRBV15 and TRBJ1-5; D is unresolved. V dropped 2 bases and J dropped 0 bases, with 11 bases sitting between them. Germline CDR1 reads LNHNV; CDR2 reads YYDKDF (reference sequence). This CDR3 has 16 amino acids. The CDR3 is CATSRPGSNSNQPQHF. The CDR3 nucleotides read TGTGCCACCAGCAGACCCGGGTCTAATAGCAATCAGCCCCAGCATTTT.

The CDR3, as DNA: TGTGGGAGTTCATTTAGCAATCAGCCCCAGCATTTT. Translating gives CGSSFSNQPQHF. The chain has TRBV6-6 and TRBJ1-5, with D unresolved. The germline V gene has CDR1 MNHNY and CDR2 SVGAGI (reference sequence). The CDR3 has 12 amino acids.

Judged by frequency, this clone is medium-sized. The chain employs TRBV6-1 and TRBJ2-6; TRBD1 might be the D (6 bases). V was shortened by 7 bases and J by 0 bases, with 10 bases between the two germline ends. CDR3 length equals 15 residues. The germline V gene has CDR1 MNHNS and CDR2 SASEGT. The DNA for the CDR3 is TGTGCCAGCACCACGGACAGCTCTGGGGCCAACGTCCTGACTTTC. Its translation: CASTTDSSGANVLTF.

This rearrangement joins TRBV25-1 to TRBJ2-1, with TRBD1 matching 7 bases. V shed 8 bases and J 0 bases; nucleotides not matched to a gene: 7. The V gene's germline CDR1 is MGHDK and CDR2 SYGVNS. The CDR3 contains 15 residues. The DNA for the CDR3 is TGTGCCAGCTCAGGGGGATCGAGCTCCTACAATGAGCAGTTCTTC. Translated: CASSGGSSSYNEQFF.

The chain couples TRBV27 to TRBJ1-5; D uncertain. This CDR3 has 13 residues. Germline V CDR1 and CDR2: MNHEY, SMNVEV (reference sequence). V dropped 2 bases and J dropped 5 bases, with 7 bases sitting between them. CDR3: CASSLTGDQPQHF. In DNA, the CDR3 is TGTGCCAGCAGTTTAACCGGGGATCAGCCCCAGCATTTT.

V is TRBV15 and J is TRBJ2-3; D unclear. CDR3 length: 14 amino acids. The V gene lost 0 bases and the J gene lost 6 bases, with 10 bases spanning the gap. Per the germline V gene, CDR1 is LNHNV and CDR2 is YYDKDF (reference sequence). The CDR3 DNA sequence: TGTGCCACCAGCAGAGATCGAGGCTCCGATACGCAGTATTTT. Protein sequence: CATSRDRGSDTQYF.

The CDR3 loop is CSVGAMADEQFF. The CDR3 coding sequence is TGCAGCGTTGGGGCGATGGCAGATGAGCAGTTCTTC. The chain carries TRBV29-1 and TRBJ2-1; no reliable D call. V lost 4 bases and J 8 bases, leaving 12 bases between the germline ends. The CDR3 consists of 12 residues. From germline, CDR1 is SQVTM and CDR2 ANQGSEA.

CDR3 region: CSVERTGITEAFF. The CDR3 DNA reads as TGCAGCGTTGAGAGGACAGGGATCACTGAAGCTTTCTTT. The chain recombines TRBV29-1 with TRBJ1-1; 8 nucleotides align to TRBD1. This CDR3 is 13 amino acids long. With 3 bases clipped from V and 4 bases from J, the junction kept 4 bases outside the gene matches. Germline V gene lookup returns CDR1 SQVTM and CDR2 ANQGSEA.

V and J are TRBV18 and TRBJ1-4, with D possibly TRBD1 on 6 matching bases. From germline, CDR1 is KGHSH and CDR2 LQKENI. This CDR3 comprises 15 residues. V shed 4 bases and J shed 7 bases, with 16 bases lying between them. The CDR3 spells CASSQNRESGEKLFF. The CDR3 DNA is TGTGCCAGCTCACAAAACAGGGAGAGCGGTGAAAAACTGTTTTTT.

This sequence joins TRBV6-6 and TRBJ2-1, with TRBD1 as a possible D gene (5 bases). V lost 2 bases, J lost 9 bases, and 8 bases lay in between. This CDR3 has 12 residues. Germline CDR1 is MNHNY and CDR2 is SVGAGI (reference sequence). CDR3 coding DNA: TGTGCCAGCAGTTACACAGGTGGTGAGCAGTTCTTC. It encodes CASSYTGGEQFF.

This chain uses TRBV29-1 with TRBJ2-3; TRBD2 matches 10 bases. Germline CDR1 is SQVTM and CDR2 is ANQGSEA. J was trimmed by 4 bases and V by 8 bases; bases with no gene match: 9. The CDR3 has 14 amino acids. The chain's CDR3 is CSLRTSGFADTQYF. The CDR3, as DNA: TGCAGCCTCCGGACTAGCGGCTTCGCAGATACGCAGTATTTT.

The V gene is TRBV9, the J gene TRBJ2-1, with a possible D match to TRBD2 (6 bases). Germline loops: CDR1 SGDLS, CDR2 YYNGEE. Trimming took off 2 bases at V and 7 bases at J, with 19 bases between the two ends. This CDR3 spans 16 amino acids. In DNA form, the CDR3 reads TGTGCCAGCAGCGTCCTCGCGGAACATGGGGGGAATGAGCAGTTCTTC. It codes for CASSVLAEHGGNEQFF.

The chain recombines TRBV5-1 with TRBJ1-2; the D gene is possibly TRBD1 (5 bases). Trimming left V 4 bases short and J 10 bases short, with 14 bases between. This CDR3 has 12 residues. CDR1 is SGHRS and CDR2 is YFSETQ in the germline V gene. This chain's CDR3 is CASSTYQGIYTF. The CDR3 nucleotides read TGCGCCAGCAGCACGTACCAGGGCATCTACACCTTC.

The genes are TRBV21-1 and TRBJ2-2; no check of the table's D call, TRBD2, against the DNA was made. TRBV21-1 is a documented pseudogene. The CDR3 covers 18 residues. The chain's CDR3 is CASSTINFWPRFTGELFF. The CDR3 DNA is TGTGCCAGCAGCACTATCAACTTCTGGCCTAGGTTTACCGGGGAGCTGTTTTTT.